A single TCR beta chain is shown here with its context. Its specificity is unknown. TCRdb redid the calling of the RT-PCR reads with MiXCR, one entry per CDR3 protein. Of about 520,000 distinct CDR3 sequences listed, 25% are singletons. The record originates from a study of response to subunit inactivated influenza vaccine. Notes on the study in general: Only a handful of new T cells, the authors suggested, are recruited with each seasonal influenza vaccination.

The CDR3 totals 18 residues. Germline lookup yields CDR1 SGHRS and CDR2 YFSETQ. After removal of 4 bases from V and 1 base from J, the junction contained 12 bases not matched to a gene. This specimen consisted of CD4+ T cells sorted from PBMCs, obtained more than 4 days after vaccination. The TCR comes from a man aged 50-60 years who received an inactivated influenza vaccine. The chain joins TRBV5-1 to TRBJ2-1; the match to TRBD1 covers 9 bases. As DNA, the CDR3 is TGCGCCAGCAGCACCGGGACAGGGACGTCCCGTTCCTACAATGAGCAGTTCTTC. This codes for CASSTGTGTSRSYNEQFF.